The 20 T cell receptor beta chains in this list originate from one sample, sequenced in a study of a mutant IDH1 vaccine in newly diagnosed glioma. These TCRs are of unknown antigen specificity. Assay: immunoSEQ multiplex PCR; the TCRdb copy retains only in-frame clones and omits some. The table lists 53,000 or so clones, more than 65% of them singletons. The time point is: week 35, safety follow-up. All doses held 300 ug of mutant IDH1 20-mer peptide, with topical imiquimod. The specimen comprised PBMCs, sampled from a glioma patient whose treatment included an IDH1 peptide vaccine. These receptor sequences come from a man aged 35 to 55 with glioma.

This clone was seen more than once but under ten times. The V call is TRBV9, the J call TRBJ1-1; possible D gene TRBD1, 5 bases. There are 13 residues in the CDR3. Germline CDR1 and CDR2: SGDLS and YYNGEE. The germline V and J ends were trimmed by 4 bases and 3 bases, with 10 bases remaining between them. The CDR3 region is CASSSGLHTEAFF. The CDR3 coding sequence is TGTGCCAGCAGCTCGGGACTGCACACTGAAGCTTTCTTT.

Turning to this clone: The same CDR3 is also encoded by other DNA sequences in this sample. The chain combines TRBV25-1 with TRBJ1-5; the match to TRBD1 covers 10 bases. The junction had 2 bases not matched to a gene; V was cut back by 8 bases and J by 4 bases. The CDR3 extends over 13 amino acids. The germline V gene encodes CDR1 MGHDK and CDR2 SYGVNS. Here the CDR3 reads CASRGQGNQPQHF. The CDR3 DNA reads TGTGCCAGCCGGGGACAGGGGAATCAGCCCCAGCATTTT.

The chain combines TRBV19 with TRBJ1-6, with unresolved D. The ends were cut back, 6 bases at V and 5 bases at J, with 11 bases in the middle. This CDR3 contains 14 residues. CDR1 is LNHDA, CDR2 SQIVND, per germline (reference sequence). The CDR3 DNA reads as TGTGCCAGTAGCACACAGAGGGATAATTCACCCCTCCACTTT. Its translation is CASSTQRDNSPLHF.

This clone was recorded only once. CDR3 amino acids: CASSIGSDGGYTF. The CDR3 DNA reads as TGTGCCAGTAGTATAGGCTCGGACGGCGGCTACACCTTC. The J gene is TRBJ1-2, the V gene TRBV19, with D unclear. V lost 1 base and J 8 bases, leaving 11 bases between the germline ends. Per the germline V gene, CDR1 is LNHDA and CDR2 is SQIVND (reference sequence). CDR3 length: 13 residues.

CDR3 protein: CASSYGARRDEQYF. As DNA, the CDR3 is TGTGCCAGCAGTTACGGAGCCAGGAGGGACGAGCAGTACTTC. The V and J genes are TRBV6-5 and TRBJ2-7; tentative D call: TRBD2 (6 bases). Per the germline V gene, CDR1 is MNHEY and CDR2 is SVGAGI. This CDR3 contains 14 residues. Trimming took off 2 bases at V and 5 bases at J, with 13 bases between the two ends.

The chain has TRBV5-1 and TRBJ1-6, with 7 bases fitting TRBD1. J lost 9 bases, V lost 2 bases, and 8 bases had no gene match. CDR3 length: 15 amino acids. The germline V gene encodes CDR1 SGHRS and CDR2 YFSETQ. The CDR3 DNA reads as TGCGCCAGCAGCTTCGGGGAGTCAGGGGGTTCACCCCTCCACTTT. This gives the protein CASSFGESGGSPLHF. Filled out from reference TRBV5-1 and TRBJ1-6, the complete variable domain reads KAGVTQTPRYLIKTRGQQVTLSCSPISGHRSVSWYQQTPGQGLQFLFEYFSETQRNKGNFPGRFSGRQFSNSRSEMNVSTLELGDSALYLCASSFGESGGSPLHFGNGTRLTVT.

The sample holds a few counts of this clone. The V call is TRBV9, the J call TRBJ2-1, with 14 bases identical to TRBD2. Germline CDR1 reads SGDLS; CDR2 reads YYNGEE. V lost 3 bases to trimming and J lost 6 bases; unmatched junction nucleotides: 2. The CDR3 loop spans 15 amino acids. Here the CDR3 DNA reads TGTGCCAGCAGCGGGGGACTAGCGGGGGTCAATGAGCAGTTCTTC. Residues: CASSGGLAGVNEQFF.

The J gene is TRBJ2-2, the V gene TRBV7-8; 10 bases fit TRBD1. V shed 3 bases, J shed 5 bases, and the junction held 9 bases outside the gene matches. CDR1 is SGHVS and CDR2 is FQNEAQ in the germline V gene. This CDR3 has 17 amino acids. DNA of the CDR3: TGTGCCAGCAGCTTTGGGGGACAGGGGTTGAGGACCGGGGAGCTGTTTTTT. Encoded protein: CASSFGGQGLRTGELFF.

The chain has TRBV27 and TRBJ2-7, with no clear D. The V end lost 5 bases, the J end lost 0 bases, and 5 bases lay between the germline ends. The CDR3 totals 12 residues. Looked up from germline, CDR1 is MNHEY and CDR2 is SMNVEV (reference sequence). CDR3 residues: CASSPNSYEQYF. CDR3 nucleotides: TGTGCCAGCAGTCCAAACTCCTACGAGCAGTACTTC.

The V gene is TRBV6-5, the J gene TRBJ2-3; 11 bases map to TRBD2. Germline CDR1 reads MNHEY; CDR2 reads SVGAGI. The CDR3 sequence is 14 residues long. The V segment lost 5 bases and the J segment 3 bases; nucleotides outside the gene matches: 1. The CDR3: CASSIAGGTDTQYF. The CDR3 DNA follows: TGTGCCAGCAGTATAGCGGGGGGGACAGATACGCAGTATTTT.

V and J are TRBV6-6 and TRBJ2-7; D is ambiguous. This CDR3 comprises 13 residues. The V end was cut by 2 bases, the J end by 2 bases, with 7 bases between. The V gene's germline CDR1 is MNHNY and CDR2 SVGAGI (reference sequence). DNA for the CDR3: TGTGCCAGCAGTTACGGGGAAACCTACGAGCAGTACTTC. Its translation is CASSYGETYEQYF.

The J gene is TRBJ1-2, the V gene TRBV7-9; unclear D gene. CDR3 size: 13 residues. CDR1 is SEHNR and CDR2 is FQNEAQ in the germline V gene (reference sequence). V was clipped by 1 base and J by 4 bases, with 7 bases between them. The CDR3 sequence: CASSLGATYGYTF. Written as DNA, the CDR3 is TGTGCCAGCAGCTTAGGGGCGACCTATGGCTACACCTTC.

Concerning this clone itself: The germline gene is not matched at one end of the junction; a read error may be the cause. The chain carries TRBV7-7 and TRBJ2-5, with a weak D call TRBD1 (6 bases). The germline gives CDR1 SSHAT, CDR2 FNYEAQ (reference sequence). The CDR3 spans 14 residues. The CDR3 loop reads CASSPTGRGETQYF. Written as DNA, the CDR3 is TGTGCTAGCAGCCCCACAGGGCGCGGAGAGACCCAGTACTTC.

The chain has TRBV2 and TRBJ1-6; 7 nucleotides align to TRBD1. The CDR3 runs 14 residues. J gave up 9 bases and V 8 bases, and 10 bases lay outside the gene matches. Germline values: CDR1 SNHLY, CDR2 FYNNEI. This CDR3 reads CASGRDSVVSPLHF. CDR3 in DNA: TGTGCCAGCGGCCGGGACAGCGTTGTTTCACCCCTCCACTTT. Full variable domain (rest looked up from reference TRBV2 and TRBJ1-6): EPEVTQTPSHQVTQMGQEVILRCVPISNHLYFYWYRQILGQKVEFLVSFYNNEISEKSEIFDDQFSVERPDGSNFTLKIRSTKLEDSAMYFCASGRDSVVSPLHFGNGTRLTVT.

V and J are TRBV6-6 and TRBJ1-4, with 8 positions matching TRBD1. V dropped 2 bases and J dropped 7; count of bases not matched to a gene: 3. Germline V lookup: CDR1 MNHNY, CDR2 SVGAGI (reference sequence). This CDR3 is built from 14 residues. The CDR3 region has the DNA TGTGCCAGCAGTTACGGACAGGGTGGTGAAAAACTGTTTTTT. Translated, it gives CASSYGQGGEKLFF.

CDR3 protein: CASSIAGGKQFF. The DNA for the CDR3 is TGTGCCAGTAGTATAGCCGGGGGGAAGCAGTTCTTC. This chain links TRBV19 with TRBJ2-1, with 7 bases that match TRBD2. Germline trimming cut 1 base from V and 11 bases from J; bases unmatched to any gene: 2. Germline CDR1 reads LNHDA; CDR2 reads SQIVND (reference sequence). CDR3 length: 12 residues.

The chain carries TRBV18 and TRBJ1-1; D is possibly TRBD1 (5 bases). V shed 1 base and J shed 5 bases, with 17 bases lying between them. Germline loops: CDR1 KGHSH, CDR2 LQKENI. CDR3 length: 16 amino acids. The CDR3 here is CASSPQKHAGVTEAFF. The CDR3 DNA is TGTGCCAGCTCACCACAAAAACATGCGGGGGTAACTGAAGCTTTCTTT.

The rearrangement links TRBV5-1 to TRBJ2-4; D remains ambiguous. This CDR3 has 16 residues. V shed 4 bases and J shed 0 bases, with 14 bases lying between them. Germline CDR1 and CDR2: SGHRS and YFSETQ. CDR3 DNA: TGCGCCAGCAGCGCTCAGCTCGCCTTAGCCAAAAACATTCAGTACTTC. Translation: CASSAQLALAKNIQYF.

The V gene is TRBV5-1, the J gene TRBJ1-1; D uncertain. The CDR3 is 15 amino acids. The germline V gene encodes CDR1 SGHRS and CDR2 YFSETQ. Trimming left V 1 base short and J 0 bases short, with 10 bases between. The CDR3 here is CASSLLGTLNTEAFF. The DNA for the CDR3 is TGCGCCAGCAGCTTGCTAGGCACCTTGAACACTGAAGCTTTCTTT.

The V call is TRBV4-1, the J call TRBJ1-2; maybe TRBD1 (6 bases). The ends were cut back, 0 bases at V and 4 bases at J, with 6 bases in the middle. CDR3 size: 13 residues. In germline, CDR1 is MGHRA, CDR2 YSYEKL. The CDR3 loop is CASSQEDSYGYTF. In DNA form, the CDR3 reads TGCGCCAGCAGCCAAGAGGACAGCTATGGCTACACCTTC.